This T cell receptor (beta chain) was observed in a study of blood T cell repertoires in COVID-19. Across the study: Specimens from acute and convalescent COVID-19 originated in the United States, Italy and Spain. In each case, the material was cDNA or gDNA derived from T cells, B-cell-depleted T cells, or PBMCs.

Participants spanned ages about 18 to 100 years and resided in some 22 US areas. In the original workflow: Researchers report that nucleated cell counts were estimated from reference gene primer amplification. Profiled with immunoSEQ multiplex PCR; TCRdb holds only in-frame clones, not every one. V and J calls and clone size are given by that table; D and trimming were obtained from the DNA. The sample lists around 220,000 clones; approximately 80% were seen once. This CDR3 is 15 amino acids long. The V segment lost 6 bases and the J segment 6 bases; nucleotides outside the gene matches: 11. CDR1 and CDR2 from the germline V gene are MNHEY and SVGEGT.

What was sequenced was PBMCs or T cells enriched from blood (not recorded which). This chain uses TRBV6-2 or TRBV6-3 with TRBJ2-1; 7 nucleotides line up with TRBD2. The receptor comes from a woman between 40 and 50 years old with acute COVID-19. Here the CDR3 DNA reads TGTGCCAGCAGCGCAAGGGGAGCGGGGAGCAATGAGCAGTTCTTC. Translated, it gives CASSARGAGSNEQFF.